This T cell receptor beta chain was recorded in a study of Graves' ophthalmopathy and Graves' hyperthyroidism. Study observations and caveats: Most expanded clonotypes in thyroid above 0.001 frequency also showed up in blood.

RNA served as the template for amplifying TCR beta CDR3 regions. Second-round multiplex PCR came after first-round RT-PCR with HTBI primers. TCRdb re-called the multiplex PCR reads through MiXCR, storing one row per CDR3 protein. Here the sample spans 400,000 or so distinct CDR3 sequences, about a sixth being singletons. Germline loops: CDR1 DFQATT, CDR2 SNEGSKA (reference sequence). The CDR3 totals 13 residues. Trimming shortened V by 5 bases and J by 10 bases, and 18 bases separated the two germline ends. This clonotype was picked up many times. What it binds is not known. The source is an adult woman with stable Graves' hyperthyroidism. Input material: peripheral blood. This chain links TRBV20-1 with TRBJ1-3, with D perhaps TRBD1 (5 bases). As DNA, the CDR3 is TGCAGTGCTCCCCGGGCGGGAGGGGATACCATATATTTT. This translates into CSAPRAGGDTIYF.